The 27 T cell receptor beta chains below come from one sample, sequenced in a study of technical replicates of blood from a handful of donors. Assay used: immunoSEQ multiplex PCR; TCRdb lists only in-frame clones, some missing. The data hold roughly 80,000 clones, with 94% observed a single time. The specimen sequenced was T cells isolated from PBMCs. These receptor sequences come from a human donor in good health.

This clone was detected only once. This rearrangement joins TRBV19 to TRBJ1-1, with a possible D match to TRBD1 (5 bases). Trimming removed 4 bases at V and 1 base at J, with 7 bases between. Germline loops: CDR1 LNHDA, CDR2 SQIVND (reference sequence). There are 13 residues in the CDR3. The CDR3 DNA sequence: TGTGCCAGTAGTAGCACAGGGAACACTGAAGCTTTCTTT. Protein product: CASSSTGNTEAFF.

This clone is a singleton in its sample. The chain uses TRBV2 and TRBJ2-3; D gene uncertain. The CDR3 runs 14 residues. Trimming removed 6 bases at V and 6 bases at J, with 16 bases between. Germline V gene lookup returns CDR1 SNHLY and CDR2 FYNNEI. The CDR3 is CASRSRSMADTQYF. The DNA for the CDR3 is TGTGCCAGCAGATCTAGATCAATGGCGGATACGCAGTATTTT.

The rearrangement links TRBV30 to TRBJ1-2; D perhaps matches TRBD1 (5 bases). V lost 0 bases and J 5 bases, leaving 10 bases between the germline ends. The CDR3 extends over 13 amino acids. Germline V lookup: CDR1 GTSNPN, CDR2 SVGIG (reference sequence). This chain's CDR3 is CAWSVGRDYGYTF. The CDR3 DNA is TGTGCCTGGAGTGTGGGCAGGGATTATGGCTACACCTTC. Full variable domain (outside the CDR3, taken from reference TRBV30 and TRBJ1-2): SQTIHQWPATLVQPVGSPLSLECTVEGTSNPNLYWYRQAAGRGLQLLFYSVGIGQISSEVPQNLSASRPQDRQFILSSKKLLLSDSGFYLCAWSVGRDYGYTFGSGTRLTVV.

The V call is TRBV27, the J call TRBJ2-1; 10 bases are a match to TRBD2. Losses at the gene ends were 2 bases for V and 7 bases for J; bases not matched to a gene: 8. CDR3 length equals 16 residues. Germline assignment: CDR1 MNHEY and CDR2 SMNVEV (reference sequence). The CDR3 loop is CASSLNPSGSRNEQFF. CDR3 nucleotides: TGTGCCAGCAGTTTAAATCCTAGCGGGAGTAGGAATGAGCAGTTCTTC.

The chain's CDR3 is CASSIRTGLYEQYF. In DNA, the CDR3 is TGTGCCAGTAGTATAAGGACAGGGCTCTACGAGCAGTACTTC. The J gene is TRBJ2-7, the V gene TRBV19; 8 bases are a match to TRBD1. Germline lookup yields CDR1 LNHDA and CDR2 SQIVND (reference sequence). The CDR3 extends over 14 amino acids. Trimming took 2 bases from V and 3 from J; bases not matched to a gene: 3.

The V call is TRBV11-2, the J call TRBJ2-1; D is undetermined. In germline, CDR1 is SGHAT, CDR2 FQNNGV. The CDR3 covers 13 residues. V was clipped by 0 bases and J by 5 bases, with 5 bases between them. The CDR3 sequence: CASSLERDNEQFF. CDR3 DNA: TGTGCCAGCAGCTTAGAACGGGACAATGAGCAGTTCTTC.

This clone has a single count. The V gene is TRBV7-2, the J gene TRBJ2-7; TRBD2 aligns across 12 bases. The V segment lost 1 base and the J segment 1 base; nucleotides outside the gene matches: 2. In germline, CDR1 is SGHTA, CDR2 FQGNSA. This CDR3 comprises 16 residues. The CDR3 loop reads CASSLVGTSGSYEQYF. In DNA, the CDR3 is TGTGCCAGCAGCTTAGTCGGGACTAGCGGGTCCTACGAGCAGTACTTC.

This clone has only one observation. The rearrangement joins TRBV5-6 to TRBJ2-3; perhaps TRBD1 as D (6 bases). The V gene's germline CDR1 is SGHDT and CDR2 YYEEEE. V dropped 4 bases and J dropped 2 bases, with 17 bases sitting between them. The CDR3 is made up of 16 amino acids. The CDR3 loop reads CASSQGTRPYTDTQYF. Written as DNA, the CDR3 is TGTGCCAGCAGCCAAGGGACAAGGCCCTACACAGATACGCAGTATTTT. The variable domain in full, completed from reference TRBV5-6 and TRBJ2-3, reads DAGVTQSPTHLIKTRGQQVTLRCSPKSGHDTVSWYQQALGQGPQFIFQYYEEEERQRGNFPDRFSGHQFPNYSSELNVNALLLGDSALYLCASSQGTRPYTDTQYFGPGTRLTVL.

The chain uses TRBV4-3 and TRBJ2-7; possible D gene TRBD2, 6 bases. Between the trimmed V and J ends, which lost 5 bases and 2 bases, there was a span of 13 bases. This CDR3 region has 14 residues. CDR1 LGHNA and CDR2 YSLEER come from the germline V gene. This CDR3 reads CASSYRDSPYEQYF. Written as DNA, the CDR3 is TGCGCCAGCAGCTACCGGGACTCCCCCTACGAGCAGTACTTC.

This chain joins TRBV5-1 and TRBJ1-5; D call uncertain. V was shortened by 0 bases and J by 3 bases, with 10 bases between the two germline ends. The CDR3 is 15 residues long. Germline V gives CDR1 SGHRS, CDR2 YFSETQ. This chain's CDR3 is CASSLDGLLNQPQHF. The CDR3 bases are TGCGCCAGCAGCTTGGATGGGCTGCTCAATCAGCCCCAGCATTTT.

The chain links TRBV21-1 to TRBJ2-1; TRBD1, the table's D call, lacks a check against the DNA. TRBV21-1 is a pseudogene segment. This CDR3 has 22 residues. CDR3 coding DNA: TGTGCCAGCAGCAAAGTCACACCTCCACCCCGGTTTGTAGACACCCCCTACAATGAGCAGTTCTTC. Amino acids: CASSKVTPPPRFVDTPYNEQFF.

V and J are TRBV29-1 and TRBJ2-3, with 9 bases fitting TRBD2. Germline CDR1 and CDR2: SQVTM and ANQGSEA. The J segment lost 4 bases and the V segment lost 7 bases, leaving 9 bases of the junction unmatched. This CDR3 has 14 residues. CDR3 nucleotides: TGCAGCGGCTACCTAGCGGGGCTTTCAGATACGCAGTATTTT. Protein product: CSGYLAGLSDTQYF.

V is TRBV28 and J is TRBJ2-3; 11 bases match TRBD2. V lost 7 bases to trimming and J lost 2 bases; unmatched junction nucleotides: 2. Germline values: CDR1 MDHEN, CDR2 SYDVKM. This CDR3 contains 14 residues. The CDR3 loop reads CASIAGGLTDTQYF. In nucleotides, the CDR3 is TGTGCCAGCATAGCGGGAGGGCTCACAGATACGCAGTATTTT.

Only one count was recorded for this clone. This chain links TRBV25-1 with TRBJ1-3; D unclear. Germline V CDR1 and CDR2: MGHDK, SYGVNS. V was cut by 1 base and J by 0 bases, with 4 bases left in between. This CDR3 region has 14 residues. DNA for the CDR3: TGTGCCAGCAGTGAATCCATCTCTGGAAACACCATATATTTT. It encodes CASSESISGNTIYF.

The genes are TRBV7-8 and TRBJ1-4; the match to TRBD1 covers 7 bases. Looked up from germline, CDR1 is SGHVS and CDR2 is FQNEAQ. V lost 5 bases and J lost 8; bases outside the gene matches: 17. The length of the CDR3 is 17 residues. This chain's CDR3 is CASSDRDSFFRGEKLFF. The CDR3 coding sequence is TGTGCCAGCAGCGACCGGGACAGCTTTTTTCGGGGGGAAAAACTGTTTTTT.

This chain links TRBV27 with TRBJ2-3, with TRBD2 matching over 10 bases. V dropped 1 base and J dropped 8; count of bases not matched to a gene: 12. Germline assignment: CDR1 MNHEY and CDR2 SMNVEV (reference sequence). The CDR3 contains 17 residues. In DNA, the CDR3 is TGTGCCAGCAGTTTATGGGTTAGCGGGAGGTCACGAGGTACGCAGTATTTT. Its translation is CASSLWVSGRSRGTQYF.

This chain links TRBV6-5 with TRBJ2-1; 7 nucleotides agree with TRBD2. CDR1 and CDR2 from the germline V gene are MNHEY and SVGAGI. The V gene end was trimmed by 6 bases and the J gene end by 9 bases; junction bases not matched to a gene: 11. This CDR3 is 14 amino acids long. The CDR3 loop reads CASRREGRFSEQFF. CDR3 nucleotides: TGTGCCAGCAGGAGGGAGGGACGGTTTTCTGAGCAGTTCTTC.

This clone has only one observation. The chain links TRBV13 to TRBJ1-5; TRBD1 aligns across 9 bases. CDR1 PRHDT and CDR2 FYEKMQ come from the germline V gene (reference sequence). There are 15 residues in the CDR3. The V gene end was trimmed by 6 bases and the J gene end by 5 bases; junction bases not matched to a gene: 8. CDR3 DNA sequence: TGTGCCAGCAGTCCGCCGGGACAGGGCGATCAGCCCCAGCATTTT. It encodes CASSPPGQGDQPQHF.

J is TRBJ2-1 and V is TRBV27, with D uncertain. V shed 3 bases and J shed 6 bases, with 12 bases lying between them. The CDR3 loop spans 14 amino acids. Germline values: CDR1 MNHEY, CDR2 SMNVEV (reference sequence). The CDR3 region has the DNA TGTGCCAGCAGTTTTCGCGTTAGTGTCAATGAGCAGTTCTTC. It specifies CASSFRVSVNEQFF.

The chain employs TRBV28 and TRBJ2-7, with TRBD1 matching 10 bases. This CDR3 has 12 amino acids. V lost 8 bases, J lost 3 bases, and 1 base stayed unmatched. The V gene's germline CDR1 is MDHEN and CDR2 SYDVKM. The CDR3 region is CASGDRGYEQYF. The CDR3 DNA sequence: TGTGCCAGCGGGGACAGGGGCTACGAGCAGTACTTC.

V and J are TRBV10-2 and TRBJ2-7; 9 bases match TRBD1. The CDR3 covers 15 residues. Germline CDR1 is WSHSY and CDR2 is SAAADI. Trimming cost V 5 bases and J 4 bases; bases outside gene matches: 9. The CDR3 loop reads CASSSLDRGSYEQYF. DNA for the CDR3: TGCGCCAGCAGTTCTCTGGACAGGGGTTCTTACGAGCAGTACTTC.

The rearrangement uses TRBV9 and TRBJ2-2; D perhaps matches TRBD2 (5 bases). Trimming stripped 4 bases from V and 7 bases from J, with 17 bases between. The germline CDR1 and CDR2 sequences are SGDLS and YYNGEE. CDR3 length: 15 residues. The CDR3 reads CASSPPEHRGGELFF. The CDR3 bases are TGTGCCAGCAGCCCCCCCGAGCACCGGGGCGGGGAGCTGTTTTTT.

The J gene is TRBJ1-1, the V gene TRBV9, with TRBD1 matching over 7 bases. Germline V CDR1 and CDR2: SGDLS, YYNGEE. This CDR3 has 15 amino acids. Trimming removed 3 bases from V and 5 bases from J; junction bases left unmatched: 10. CDR3 residues: CASSEFDREYTEAFF. For the CDR3, the DNA is TGTGCCAGCAGCGAATTTGACAGGGAGTATACTGAAGCTTTCTTT.

The genes are TRBV10-2 and TRBJ1-2; possibly TRBD1 for D (5 bases). CDR1 is WSHSY and CDR2 is SAAADI in the germline V gene. The CDR3 has 11 residues. V lost 8 bases to trimming and J lost 8 bases, with 12 bases between them. The CDR3 nucleotides read TGCGCCAGCGGAAGCCAGGGAGGCTACACCTTC. Translating gives CASGSQGGYTF.

The chain combines TRBV6-1 with TRBJ1-1; possible D gene TRBD1, 5 bases. This CDR3 region has 14 residues. Germline lookup yields CDR1 MNHNS and CDR2 SASEGT. Trimming took 5 bases from V and 1 from J, leaving 11 bases between them. DNA for the CDR3: TGTGCCAGCAGTTTCGGGGGGGGGAACACTGAAGCTTTCTTT. Its protein is CASSFGGGNTEAFF.

The rearrangement joins TRBV11-2 to TRBJ2-3; weak D call: TRBD1 (6 bases). The germline V gene has CDR1 SGHAT and CDR2 FQNNGV. V lost 1 base to trimming and J lost 2 bases, with 10 bases between them. This CDR3 spans 15 amino acids. This CDR3 is CASSLVGQLTDTQYF. In nucleotides, the CDR3 is TGTGCCAGCAGCTTAGTTGGACAGCTCACAGATACGCAGTATTTT. Using reference TRBV11-2 and TRBJ2-3 for the parts outside the CDR3, the full variable domain is EAGVAQSPRYKIIEKRQSVAFWCNPISGHATLYWYQQILGQGPKLLIQFQNNGVVDDSQLPKDRFSAERLKGVDSTLKIQPAKLEDSAVYLCASSLVGQLTDTQYFGPGTRLTVL.

This chain connects TRBV29-1 to TRBJ2-7, with a weak D call TRBD1 (6 bases). Looked up from germline, CDR1 is SQVTM and CDR2 is ANQGSEA. CDR3 length: 14 residues. V was clipped by 5 bases and J by 1 base, with 15 bases between them. Here the CDR3 DNA reads TGCAGCGTTAGGACAGTGGATAGGTCCTACGAGCAGTACTTC. Its translation: CSVRTVDRSYEQYF.